The 29 T cell receptor beta chains listed next were all sequenced from one sample in a study of T cells in Graves' hyperthyroidism and ophthalmopathy. Amplified regions were TCR beta CDR3 sequences from RNA transcripts. The HTBI set primed first-round TCR CDR3 RT-PCR. TCRdb reanalysed the multiplex PCR reads using MiXCR and keeps one entry per CDR3 protein. The sample consists of some 250,000 distinct CDR3 sequences, roughly 14% of them appearing once. The sequenced sample consisted of blood. The receptors were sampled from a woman aged 40 to 49 with Graves' hyperthyroidism that later progressed to Graves' ophthalmopathy.

This clonotype was counted a few times. This chain joins TRBV7-9 and TRBJ2-6; perhaps TRBD2 as D (7 bases). The V and J ends lost 7 bases and 4 bases respectively, with 17 bases between them. CDR3 length: 16 amino acids. Per germline, CDR1 SEHNR and CDR2 FQNEAQ (reference sequence). This CDR3 is CASIEGGGPGANVLTF. CDR3 DNA: TGTGCCAGCATCGAGGGGGGGGGGCCCGGGGCCAACGTCCTGACTTTC.

This clonotype has at least ten counts. The chain employs TRBV5-1 and TRBJ2-5; 10 bases agree with TRBD1. Germline values: CDR1 SGHRS, CDR2 YFSETQ. The CDR3 runs to 16 residues. The ends lost 3 bases at V and 3 bases at J; junction bases unmatched: 8. The CDR3 DNA sequence: TGCGCCAGCAGCTCTACTATCGGGACAGGGGAAGAGACCCAGTACTTC. Translated, it gives CASSSTIGTGEETQYF.

This clonotype was seen at least ten times. The chain carries TRBV28 and TRBJ1-4; 7 nucleotides agree with TRBD1. CDR3 length: 15 amino acids. Per the germline V gene, CDR1 is MDHEN and CDR2 is SYDVKM. Losses at the gene ends were 0 bases for V and 8 bases for J; bases not matched to a gene: 6. CDR3 amino acids: CASSLWTGKGEKLFF. CDR3 DNA: TGTGCCAGCAGTTTATGGACAGGGAAAGGCGAAAAACTGTTTTTT.

This CDR3 reads CASSLTSGRALETQYF. The DNA of the CDR3 is TGTGCCAGCAGCCTGACTAGCGGGAGGGCCTTGGAGACCCAGTACTTC. This sequence joins TRBV7-2 and TRBJ2-5; 14 bases are shared with TRBD2. The ends lost 5 bases at V and 5 bases at J; junction bases unmatched: 7. This CDR3 contains 16 residues. The V gene's germline CDR1 is SGHTA and CDR2 FQGNSA.

CDR3 nucleotide sequence: TGCGCCAGCAGCTTGGACGGCAGGGGTTATGGCTACACCTTC. Protein sequence: CASSLDGRGYGYTF. The chain links TRBV5-1 to TRBJ1-2; possible D gene TRBD1, 6 bases. Germline-derived CDR1 and CDR2 are SGHRS and YFSETQ. The CDR3 extends over 14 amino acids. Trimming left V 0 bases short and J 5 bases short, with 11 bases between.

The rearrangement joins TRBV4-2 to TRBJ1-2; D is undetermined. Germline CDR1 reads LGHNA; CDR2 reads YNFKEQ. The CDR3 contains 14 residues. Trimming shortened V by 4 bases and J by 5 bases, and 14 bases separated the two germline ends. The CDR3 loop reads CASSPGWVTYGYTF. The CDR3 nucleotides are TGTGCCAGCAGCCCCGGGTGGGTGACGTATGGCTACACCTTC.

There are many counts of this clonotype. V is TRBV24-1 and J is TRBJ1-1; 8 positions match TRBD1. This CDR3 contains 14 residues. The V gene end was trimmed by 7 bases and the J gene end by 3 bases; junction bases not matched to a gene: 6. The germline CDR1 and CDR2 sequences are KGHDR and SFDVKD. CDR3 region: CATRSGGADTEAFF. The CDR3 DNA reads as TGTGCCACCAGGTCAGGGGGCGCGGACACTGAAGCTTTCTTT.

This chain connects TRBV10-3 to TRBJ1-1; D uncertain. The length of the CDR3 is 13 residues. From germline, CDR1 is ENHRY and CDR2 SYGVKD. Trimming took 7 bases from V and 7 from J, leaving 16 bases between them. CDR3 loop: CAITENWDGEAFF. The CDR3 DNA is TGTGCCATCACCGAGAATTGGGATGGTGAAGCTTTCTTT.

Many counts were recorded for this clonotype. This sequence joins TRBV2 and TRBJ2-7, with 10 bases identical to TRBD1. Germline V gives CDR1 SNHLY, CDR2 FYNNEI. Germline trimming cut 6 bases from V and 7 bases from J; bases unmatched to any gene: 9. The CDR3 runs to 14 residues. Here the CDR3 reads CASSTGTGAREQYF. In DNA form, the CDR3 reads TGTGCCAGCAGCACCGGGACAGGGGCGAGGGAGCAGTACTTC.

The rearrangement uses TRBV5-1 and TRBJ1-2; no clear D gene. V shed 0 bases and J shed 2 bases, with 14 bases lying between them. The CDR3 is 16 amino acids. CDR1 and CDR2 from the germline V gene are SGHRS and YFSETQ. The DNA of the CDR3 is TGCGCCAGCAGCTTGGACCCCAGTCTCGACAACTATGGCTACACCTTC. It translates to CASSLDPSLDNYGYTF.

Many counts were recorded for this clonotype. V and J are TRBV5-1 and TRBJ2-1, with 7 bases lining up with TRBD1. This CDR3 is 15 amino acids long. Trimming took 5 bases from V and 3 from J; bases not matched to a gene: 8. In germline, CDR1 is SGHRS, CDR2 YFSETQ. Here the CDR3 reads CASSAGQVFYNEQFF. The CDR3 nucleotides are TGCGCCAGCAGTGCCGGACAGGTTTTCTACAATGAGCAGTTCTTC.

This clonotype was seen repeatedly, ten times or more. The chain combines TRBV29-1 with TRBJ2-3, with a possible D match to TRBD2 (5 bases). The V end lost 5 bases, the J end lost 10 bases, and 22 bases lay between the germline ends. The germline V gene encodes CDR1 SQVTM and CDR2 ANQGSEA. The CDR3 has 14 residues. For the CDR3, the DNA is TGCAGCGTTTTACCCGAGGACTCCAGGTATTCGCAGTATTTT. It yields the protein CSVLPEDSRYSQYF.

This clonotype came up many times. This chain uses TRBV6-2 or TRBV6-3 with TRBJ1-4, with 10 positions matching TRBD1. Trimming at V came to 4 bases and at J to 7 bases, leaving 6 bases not matched to a gene. The germline gives CDR1 MNHEY, CDR2 SVGEGT. The CDR3 extends over 15 amino acids. The CDR3 nucleotides read TGTGCCAGCAGTTCCCCGGGACAGGGGAGTGAAAAACTGTTTTTT. Its protein product is CASSSPGQGSEKLFF.

This clonotype was seen many times. V is TRBV29-1 and J is TRBJ1-1; no firm D call. CDR3 length: 11 amino acids. Trimming stripped 7 bases from V and 2 bases from J, with 8 bases between. The germline gives CDR1 SQVTM, CDR2 ANQGSEA. In DNA, the CDR3 is TGCAGCGGTACAGCTAACACTGAAGCTTTCTTT. Its translation is CSGTANTEAFF.

This clonotype was detected many times. The chain joins TRBV10-3 to TRBJ2-7; 7 positions agree with TRBD2. Germline V gene sequence: CDR1 ENHRY, CDR2 SYGVKD. This CDR3 comprises 19 residues. The V gene end was trimmed by 0 bases and the J gene end by 3 bases; junction bases not matched to a gene: 17. CDR3 in amino acids: CAISESIRFDSGEGYEQYF. The CDR3 DNA reads as TGTGCCATCAGTGAGTCGATTAGATTCGACTCTGGGGAGGGCTACGAGCAGTACTTC.

This clonotype was seen a handful of times. Likely a read error: the CDR3 ends without its conserved phenylalanine or tryptophan. The rearrangement uses TRBV7-9 and TRBJ2-7; D ambiguous. Trimming removed 3 bases from V and 0 bases from J, with 18 bases in between. This CDR3 comprises 17 residues. Per the germline V gene, CDR1 is SEHNR and CDR2 is FQNEAQ (reference sequence). This chain's CDR3 is CASSFGRDTLSSYEQYL. In DNA form, the CDR3 reads TGTGCCAGCAGCTTCGGAAGGGATACCCTGAGCTCCTACGAGCAGTACCTC.

This sequence joins TRBV28 and TRBJ1-2, with D unclear. Trimming stripped 5 bases from V and 2 bases from J, with 15 bases between. This CDR3 contains 15 residues. Germline CDR1 MDHEN, CDR2 SYDVKM. CDR3 DNA sequence: TGTGCCAGCAGTCTGTACACGAGCGGGAACTATGGCTACACCTTC. It encodes CASSLYTSGNYGYTF.

The sample holds many counts of this clonotype. The V call is TRBV19, the J call TRBJ2-1, with 9 bases identical to TRBD1. Germline V gives CDR1 LNHDA, CDR2 SQIVND (reference sequence). The junction had 5 bases not matched to a gene; V was cut back by 5 bases and J by 6 bases. The CDR3 is made up of 14 amino acids. CDR3 sequence (DNA): TGTGCCAGTAGTGACAGGGGGTTCGGCAATGAGCAGTTCTTC. It encodes CASSDRGFGNEQFF.

This clonotype was counted many times. The chain is built from TRBV28 and TRBJ2-5; a weak D match, TRBD1 (6 bases). The CDR3 sequence is 13 residues long. The V end was cut by 6 bases, the J end by 2 bases, with 10 bases between. In germline, CDR1 is MDHEN, CDR2 SYDVKM. CDR3 sequence: CASSGQPQETQYF. CDR3 bases: TGTGCCAGCAGCGGACAGCCTCAAGAGACCCAGTACTTC. Full variable domain (missing parts from reference TRBV28 and TRBJ2-5): DVKVTQSSRYLVKRTGEKVFLECVQDMDHENMFWYRQDPGLGLRLIYFSYDVKMKEKGDIPEGYSVSREKKERFSLILESASTNQTSMYLCASSGQPQETQYFGPGTRLLVL.

The genes are TRBV5-6 and TRBJ1-1; no definite D call. This CDR3 comprises 12 residues. V lost 0 bases to trimming and J lost 7 bases, with 7 bases between them. Germline V gene sequence: CDR1 SGHDT, CDR2 YYEEEE. The DNA of the CDR3 is TGTGCCAGCAGCTTGGGCCGCCTTGAAGCTTTCTTT. Amino acid sequence: CASSLGRLEAFF.

Details on this clonotype: A much more abundant neighbour one base away suggests this may be a read error. The chain carries TRBV18 and TRBJ1-4; D not certain. In germline, CDR1 is KGHSH, CDR2 LQKENI. The V end lost 3 bases, the J end lost 3 bases, and 11 bases lay between the germline ends. There are 15 residues in the CDR3. The DNA of the CDR3 is TGTGCCAGCTCACCTTCGTCCGGGCCTAATGAAAAACTGTTTTTT. This sequence encodes CASSPSSGPNEKLFF.

Many counts were recorded for this clonotype. The chain is built from TRBV12-3 or TRBV12-4 and TRBJ1-2, with D possibly being TRBD1 (5 bases). Trimming cost V 5 bases and J 5 bases, with 9 bases left between them. CDR3 length: 12 amino acids. The CDR3 loop reads CASSDRTYGYTF. In DNA, the CDR3 is TGTGCCAGCAGTGACAGAACTTATGGCTACACCTTC.

This clonotype was counted only a few times. The chain carries TRBV12-3 or TRBV12-4 and TRBJ1-2, with D unresolved. The CDR3 spans 16 residues. Trimming stripped 3 bases from V and 3 bases from J, with 17 bases between. CDR3 sequence reads: CASSLGRDNYYYGYTF. The CDR3 bases are TGTGCCAGCAGTTTGGGCCGAGACAACTATTACTATGGCTACACCTTC.

This clonotype was detected many times. The chain combines TRBV5-1 with TRBJ2-7, with D maybe TRBD1 (6 bases). The germline V gene has CDR1 SGHRS and CDR2 YFSETQ. The V end lost 1 base, the J end lost 3 bases, and 8 bases lay between the germline ends. This CDR3 comprises 13 residues. The CDR3 spells CASSLTGIYEQYF. The CDR3 DNA reads as TGCGCCAGCAGCTTGACAGGGATCTACGAGCAGTACTTC.

This clonotype was seen ten or more times. V gene TRBV20-1 combines with J gene TRBJ2-7; D unclear. The CDR3 is made up of 12 amino acids. The germline gives CDR1 DFQATT, CDR2 SNEGSKA (reference sequence). The ends were cut back, 3 bases at V and 5 bases at J, with 11 bases in the middle. The CDR3 DNA follows: TGCAGTGCTAGGAGAGGAAACCACGAGCAGTACTTC. Protein: CSARRGNHEQYF.

This chain joins TRBV2 and TRBJ1-6; D remains ambiguous. The V end was cut by 1 base, the J end by 9 bases, with 10 bases between. Looked up from germline, CDR1 is SNHLY and CDR2 is FYNNEI. The CDR3 extends over 14 amino acids. The CDR3 DNA reads TGTGCCAGCAGTGAAGGGCCATCGGTTTCACCCCTCCACTTT. Residues: CASSEGPSVSPLHF. Supplemented by reference TRBV2 and TRBJ1-6, the full variable domain reads EPEVTQTPSHQVTQMGQEVILRCVPISNHLYFYWYRQILGQKVEFLVSFYNNEISEKSEIFDDQFSVERPDGSNFTLKIRSTKLEDSAMYFCASSEGPSVSPLHFGNGTRLTVT.

This clonotype was detected many times. The chain uses TRBV28 and TRBJ2-1, with a weak D call TRBD1 (6 bases). The CDR3 covers 15 residues. The V gene lost 6 bases and the J gene lost 5 bases, with 17 bases spanning the gap. Germline assignment: CDR1 MDHEN and CDR2 SYDVKM. The CDR3 here is CASSKTGPTDNEQFF. The CDR3 DNA sequence: TGTGCCAGCAGCAAAACAGGGCCGACGGACAATGAGCAGTTCTTC.

The chain joins TRBV6-9 to TRBJ1-4; 8 bases line up with TRBD1. Unmatched junction bases numbered 13, after V lost 7 bases and J lost 3 bases. This CDR3 contains 17 residues. The germline V gene encodes CDR1 MNHGY and CDR2 SVAAGI. The DNA for the CDR3 is TGTGCCAGCACTTTAGGACAGGGCTGGTTGCCTAATGAAAAACTGTTTTTT. Protein: CASTLGQGWLPNEKLFF.

This clonotype turned up a few times. This sequence joins TRBV20-1 and TRBJ2-1; D might be TRBD2 (5 bases). The CDR3 runs 15 residues. Trimming took 2 bases from V and 4 from J, leaving 15 bases between them. Germline V gene lookup returns CDR1 DFQATT and CDR2 SNEGSKA (reference sequence). CDR3 residues: CSARLTGLGYNEQFF. Here the CDR3 DNA reads TGCAGTGCTAGACTCACGGGATTAGGGTACAATGAGCAGTTCTTC.